Listed here are 21 T cell receptor beta chains from one sample, sequenced in a study of blood T cell repertoires in COVID-19. Data came from immunoSEQ multiplex PCR; TCRdb stores just in-frame clones and leaves some out. The data contain under 200,000 clones, 87% of them singletons. Sequenced sample: peripheral blood. These receptors were obtained from a man aged 40-49 years with active or convalescent COVID-19.

The chain employs TRBV18 and TRBJ1-2; 9 positions agree with TRBD1. J lost 4 bases, V lost 2 bases, and 5 bases had no gene match. CDR1 and CDR2 from the germline V gene are KGHSH and LQKENI. The CDR3 is 15 residues long. Here the CDR3 reads CASSPGTGPSYGYTF. The CDR3 nucleotides read TGTGCCAGCTCACCAGGGACAGGGCCGAGCTATGGCTACACCTTC.

V gene TRBV11-2 combines with J gene TRBJ2-7; no reliable D call. Trimming shortened V by 6 bases and J by 3 bases, and 9 bases separated the two germline ends. The CDR3 consists of 12 residues. CDR1 is SGHAT and CDR2 is FQNNGV in the germline V gene. CDR3 residues: CASSRGLYEQYF. The CDR3 DNA follows: TGTGCCAGCAGTCGAGGCCTCTACGAGCAGTACTTC. The full variable domain, its missing parts supplied by reference TRBV11-2 and TRBJ2-7, is EAGVAQSPRYKIIEKRQSVAFWCNPISGHATLYWYQQILGQGPKLLIQFQNNGVVDDSQLPKDRFSAERLKGVDSTLKIQPAKLEDSAVYLCASSRGLYEQYFGPGTRLTVT.

J is TRBJ1-3 and V is TRBV4-1; D gene ambiguous. Per germline, CDR1 MGHRA and CDR2 YSYEKL. V was shortened by 1 base and J by 10 bases, with 5 bases between the two germline ends. CDR3 size: 11 residues. CDR3 residues: CASSQGPTIYF. As DNA, the CDR3 is TGCGCCAGCAGCCAAGGGCCTACCATATATTTT.

The V gene is TRBV12-3 or TRBV12-4, the J gene TRBJ1-5, with 7 nucleotides matching TRBD1. V was pared by 8 bases and J by 6 bases, with 7 bases of the junction left unmatched. The CDR3 sequence is 13 residues long. The CDR3 DNA is TGTGCCAGCGTCTACAGGGGTCGTCAGCCCCAGCATTTT. As protein: CASVYRGRQPQHF.

The chain uses TRBV14 and TRBJ2-2, with 10 bases that match TRBD2. The CDR3 length is 17 residues. Germline V gives CDR1 SGHDN, CDR2 FVKESK. V was pared by 5 bases and J by 6 bases, with 12 bases of the junction left unmatched. In nucleotides, the CDR3 is TGTGCCAGCAGCTTGAGGACTAGCGGTAGGGTGTCCGGGGAGCTGTTTTTT. Its protein product is CASSLRTSGRVSGELFF.

This chain joins TRBV7-2 and TRBJ2-5; 9 nucleotides agree with TRBD1. The junction had 7 bases not matched to a gene; V was cut back by 3 bases and J by 5 bases. This CDR3 comprises 15 residues. Germline CDR1 and CDR2: SGHTA and FQGNSA. DNA of the CDR3: TGTGCCAGCAGCTTTACAGGGGGCGGAGGGGAGACCCAGTACTTC. This sequence encodes CASSFTGGGGETQYF.

The V and J genes are TRBV29-1 and TRBJ1-1, with 8 nucleotides matching TRBD1. Germline V gene sequence: CDR1 SQVTM, CDR2 ANQGSEA. The V and J ends lost 6 bases and 6 bases, in that order; junction bases with no gene match: 9. This CDR3 spans 13 amino acids. The chain's CDR3 is CSVGTGGLAEAFF. The CDR3 DNA reads TGCAGCGTGGGCACAGGGGGTCTCGCTGAAGCTTTCTTT.

The gene calls are TRBV2 and TRBJ1-5, with TRBD1 matching 10 bases. CDR3 size: 15 residues. The germline V gene encodes CDR1 SNHLY and CDR2 FYNNEI. Trimming took 6 bases from V and 6 from J; bases not matched to a gene: 8. CDR3 in DNA: TGTGCCAGCAGCCCGCCGGGACAGGGGCGTCAGCCCCAGCATTTT. It specifies CASSPPGQGRQPQHF.

The chain couples TRBV29-1 to TRBJ1-1; 10 bases line up with TRBD1. This CDR3 contains 14 residues. V trimming: 6 bases; J trimming: 6 bases; junction bases outside the gene matches: 10. CDR1 is SQVTM and CDR2 is ANQGSEA in the germline V gene. In nucleotides, the CDR3 is TGCAGCGTCGACCCGGGACAGGGGTTGGCTGAAGCTTTCTTT. It is translated as CSVDPGQGLAEAFF.

The chain uses TRBV15 and TRBJ2-5; 8 positions agree with TRBD2. CDR1 and CDR2 from the germline V gene are LNHNV and YYDKDF (reference sequence). The CDR3 extends over 16 amino acids. V shed 5 bases and J 5 bases; nucleotides not matched to a gene: 13. For the CDR3, the DNA is TGTGCCACCAGCGGGGATACGGGACTAGTGGGTGAGACCCAGTACTTC. Translating gives CATSGDTGLVGETQYF. The full variable domain, completed using reference TRBV15 and TRBJ2-5, is DAMVIQNPRYQVTQFGKPVTLSCSQTLNHNVMYWYQQKSSQAPKLLFHYYDKDFNNEADTPDNFQSRRPNTSFCFLDIRSPGLGDTAMYLCATSGDTGLVGETQYFGPGTRLLVL.

This chain links TRBV27 with TRBJ2-7; possibly TRBD2 for D (5 bases). Trimming stripped 10 bases from V and 2 bases from J, with 21 bases between. Germline CDR1 reads MNHEY; CDR2 reads SMNVEV (reference sequence). The CDR3 runs to 15 residues. CDR3 DNA sequence: TGTGCCACCGCCCCCGGGATGTCAGGTACCTACGAGCAGTACTTC. Translated: CATAPGMSGTYEQYF.

J is TRBJ2-5 and V is TRBV9; 8 bases are a match to TRBD2. V lost 0 bases to trimming and J lost 2 bases; unmatched junction nucleotides: 6. CDR1 SGDLS and CDR2 YYNGEE come from the germline V gene. The CDR3 contains 16 residues. The CDR3: CASSVGGGGGQETQYF. Written as DNA, the CDR3 is TGTGCCAGCAGCGTAGGAGGTGGCGGGGGGCAAGAGACCCAGTACTTC. Full variable domain (missing parts from reference TRBV9 and TRBJ2-5): DSGVTQTPKHLITATGQRVTLRCSPRSGDLSVYWYQQSLDQGLQFLIQYYNGEERAKGNILERFSAQQFPDLHSELNLSSLELGDSALYFCASSVGGGGGQETQYFGPGTRLLVL.

V usage is TRBV5-4 and J usage is TRBJ1-2, with TRBD1 identical over 10 bases. The CDR3 extends over 14 amino acids. Germline CDR1 SGHNT, CDR2 YYREEE (reference sequence). The ends lost 4 bases at V and 11 bases at J; junction bases unmatched: 11. The CDR3 nucleotides are TGTGCCAGCAGCAGGGGGACAGGGGAGGACCAATACACCTTC. This translates into CASSRGTGEDQYTF.

The chain links TRBV6-2 or TRBV6-3 to TRBJ1-5; D unresolved. This CDR3 is built from 15 residues. CDR1 is MNHEY and CDR2 is SVGEGT in the germline V gene. Trimming took 5 bases from V and 4 from J, leaving 15 bases between them. As DNA, the CDR3 is TGTGCCAGCAGTCAGAGGGAGACGAGGAATCAGCCCCAGCATTTT. Protein product: CASSQRETRNQPQHF.

The chain combines TRBV4-1 with TRBJ1-1, with no clear D. The V gene's germline CDR1 is MGHRA and CDR2 YSYEKL. The CDR3 runs 13 residues. V shed 4 bases and J shed 3 bases, with 9 bases lying between them. The CDR3 is CASSPERYTEAFF. The CDR3 DNA reads as TGCGCCAGCAGCCCCGAGCGGTACACTGAAGCTTTCTTT.

The chain employs TRBV15 and TRBJ2-2, with a possible D match to TRBD2 (5 bases). The ends were cut back, 0 bases at V and 1 base at J, with 12 bases in the middle. Looked up from germline, CDR1 is LNHNV and CDR2 is YYDKDF (reference sequence). This CDR3 is 17 amino acids long. Here the CDR3 reads CATSRDPAVVNTGELFF. CDR3 in DNA: TGTGCCACCAGCAGAGACCCAGCGGTCGTGAACACCGGGGAGCTGTTTTTT.

The V gene is TRBV11-1, the J gene TRBJ1-3; 7 nucleotides align to TRBD1. CDR3 size: 16 residues. Germline trimming cut 5 bases from V and 3 bases from J; bases unmatched to any gene: 10. CDR1 and CDR2 (germline): SGHAT, FQDESV (reference sequence). The CDR3 nucleotides are TGTGCCAGCAGCGCGTTGACAGGGCAGCTTGGAAACACCATATATTTT. This gives the protein CASSALTGQLGNTIYF.

This clone was detected once. The J gene is TRBJ2-1, the V gene TRBV10-3; TRBD2 is a possible D gene (5 bases). Germline assignment: CDR1 ENHRY and CDR2 SYGVKD. The ends were cut back, 3 bases at V and 0 bases at J, with 9 bases in the middle. The CDR3 sequence is 15 residues long. The CDR3 spells CAISDGLSSYNEQFF. The DNA of the CDR3 is TGTGCCATCAGTGACGGACTTAGCTCCTACAATGAGCAGTTCTTC.

CDR3 loop: CASKETGANTGELFF. As DNA, the CDR3 is TGTGCCAGCAAGGAGACAGGGGCGAACACCGGGGAGCTGTTTTTT. The gene calls are TRBV2 and TRBJ2-2; 8 nucleotides align to TRBD1. CDR1 SNHLY and CDR2 FYNNEI come from the germline V gene. The CDR3 is 15 residues long. Trimming removed 7 bases from V and 0 bases from J; junction bases left unmatched: 4.

V usage is TRBV28 and J usage is TRBJ1-2, with D possibly matching TRBD1 (5 bases). Germline CDR1 is MDHEN and CDR2 is SYDVKM. This CDR3 comprises 16 residues. Trimming stripped 6 bases from V and 4 bases from J, with 21 bases between. This CDR3 is CASSPPPGLKGYGYTF. DNA of the CDR3: TGTGCCAGCAGCCCACCTCCGGGACTTAAGGGCTATGGCTACACCTTC.

Remarks on this clone: One end of the junction does not line up with germline, which may come from a read error. V gene TRBV7-7 combines with J gene TRBJ2-1; 7 nucleotides align to TRBD2. This CDR3 has 13 residues. In germline, CDR1 is SSHAT, CDR2 FNYEAQ (reference sequence). CDR3 DNA: TGTGCTAGCAGCTTAGTCCTTGGCGGGGGTCAGTTCTTC. Translating it yields CASSLVLGGGQFF.